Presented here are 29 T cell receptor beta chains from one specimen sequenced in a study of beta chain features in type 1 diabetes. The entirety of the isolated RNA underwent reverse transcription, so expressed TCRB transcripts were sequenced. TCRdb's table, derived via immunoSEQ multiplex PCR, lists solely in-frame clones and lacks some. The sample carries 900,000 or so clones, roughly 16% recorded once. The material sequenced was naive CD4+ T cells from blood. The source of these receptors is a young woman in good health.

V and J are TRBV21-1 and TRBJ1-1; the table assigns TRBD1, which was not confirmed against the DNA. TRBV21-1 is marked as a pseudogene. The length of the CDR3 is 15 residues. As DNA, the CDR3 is TGTGCCAGCAGCGGTCGACACAACCTAAACACTGAAGCTTTCTTT. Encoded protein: CASSGRHNLNTEAFF.

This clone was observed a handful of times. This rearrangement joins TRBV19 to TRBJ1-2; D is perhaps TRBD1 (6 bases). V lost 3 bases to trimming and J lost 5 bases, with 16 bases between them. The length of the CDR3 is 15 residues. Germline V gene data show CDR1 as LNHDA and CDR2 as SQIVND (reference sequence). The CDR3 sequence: CASSITIGQTYGYTF. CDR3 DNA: TGTGCCAGTAGTATTACGATCGGACAGACGTATGGCTACACCTTC.

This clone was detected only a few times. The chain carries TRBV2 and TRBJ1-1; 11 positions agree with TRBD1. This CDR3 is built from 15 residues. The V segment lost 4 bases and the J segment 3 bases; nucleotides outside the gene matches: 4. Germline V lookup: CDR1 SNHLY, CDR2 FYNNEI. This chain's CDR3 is CASSARTGGYTEAFF. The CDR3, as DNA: TGTGCCAGCAGTGCTAGGACAGGGGGCTACACTGAAGCTTTCTTT.

CDR3 bases: TGTGCCAGCAGTTCCAGAACCAATCCGGGACAAGGACGAGAGACCCAGTACTTC. This sequence encodes CASSSRTNPGQGRETQYF. V is TRBV28 and J is TRBJ2-5, with a weak D call TRBD1 (6 bases). V was clipped by 4 bases and J by 4 bases, with 25 bases between them. Germline lookup yields CDR1 MDHEN and CDR2 SYDVKM. This CDR3 spans 18 amino acids.

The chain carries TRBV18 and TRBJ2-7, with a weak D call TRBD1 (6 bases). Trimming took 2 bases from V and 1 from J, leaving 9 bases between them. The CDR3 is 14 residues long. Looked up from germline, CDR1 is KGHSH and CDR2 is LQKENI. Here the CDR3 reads CASSPRTDSYEQYF. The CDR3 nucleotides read TGTGCCAGCTCACCAAGGACAGATTCCTACGAGCAGTACTTC.

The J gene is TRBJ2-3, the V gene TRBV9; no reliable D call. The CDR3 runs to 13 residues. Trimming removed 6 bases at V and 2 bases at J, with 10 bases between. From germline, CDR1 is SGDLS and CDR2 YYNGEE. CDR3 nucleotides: TGTGCCAGCACAACCGGATACACAGATACGCAGTATTTT. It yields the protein CASTTGYTDTQYF.

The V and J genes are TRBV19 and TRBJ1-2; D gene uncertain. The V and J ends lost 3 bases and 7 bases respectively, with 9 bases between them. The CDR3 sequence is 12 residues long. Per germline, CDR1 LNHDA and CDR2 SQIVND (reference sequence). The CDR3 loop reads CASSIGDGGYTF. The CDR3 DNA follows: TGTGCCAGTAGTATTGGGGATGGTGGCTACACCTTC.

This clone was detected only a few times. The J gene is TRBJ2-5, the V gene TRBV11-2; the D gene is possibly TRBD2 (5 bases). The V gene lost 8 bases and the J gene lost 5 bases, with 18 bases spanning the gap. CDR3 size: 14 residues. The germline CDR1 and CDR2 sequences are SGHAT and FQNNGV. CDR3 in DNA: TGTGCCAGCCAGAACCTCCGCGGGTTGGAGACCCAGTACTTC. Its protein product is CASQNLRGLETQYF.

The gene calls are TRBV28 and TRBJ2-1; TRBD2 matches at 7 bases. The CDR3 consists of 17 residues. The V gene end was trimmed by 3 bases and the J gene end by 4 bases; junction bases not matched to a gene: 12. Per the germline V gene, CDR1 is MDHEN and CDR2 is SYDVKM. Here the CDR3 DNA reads TGTGCCAGCAGTTTGCGGGGAGGGCGCGCGAAATACAATGAGCAGTTCTTC. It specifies CASSLRGGRAKYNEQFF.

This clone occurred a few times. The CDR3 protein is CATAGYGAGNEQFF. In nucleotides, the CDR3 is TGTGCCACCGCTGGGTACGGCGCCGGCAATGAGCAGTTCTTC. The rearrangement uses TRBV28 and TRBJ2-1, with D hard to call. V lost 10 bases to trimming and J lost 6 bases, with 19 bases between them. CDR3 size: 14 residues. The V gene's germline CDR1 is MDHEN and CDR2 SYDVKM. Combining the CDR3 with reference TRBV28 and TRBJ2-1 gives the whole variable domain DVKVTQSSRYLVKRTGEKVFLECVQDMDHENMFWYRQDPGLGLRLIYFSYDVKMKEKGDIPEGYSVSREKKERFSLILESASTNQTSMYLCATAGYGAGNEQFFGPGTRLTVL.

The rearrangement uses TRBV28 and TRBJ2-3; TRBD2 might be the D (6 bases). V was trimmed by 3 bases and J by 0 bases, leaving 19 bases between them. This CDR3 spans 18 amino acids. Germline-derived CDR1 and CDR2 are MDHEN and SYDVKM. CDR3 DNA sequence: TGTGCCAGCAGTTTCCCCAGGGACTTTCGGAATAGCACAGATACGCAGTATTTT. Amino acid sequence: CASSFPRDFRNSTDTQYF.

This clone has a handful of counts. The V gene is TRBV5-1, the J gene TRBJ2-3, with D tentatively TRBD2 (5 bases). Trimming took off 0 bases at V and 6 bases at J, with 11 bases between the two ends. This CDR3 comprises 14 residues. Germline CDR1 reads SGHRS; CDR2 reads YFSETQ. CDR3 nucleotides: TGCGCCAGCAGCTTGGTTGGGGAGCGGGATACGCAGTATTTT. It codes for CASSLVGERDTQYF.

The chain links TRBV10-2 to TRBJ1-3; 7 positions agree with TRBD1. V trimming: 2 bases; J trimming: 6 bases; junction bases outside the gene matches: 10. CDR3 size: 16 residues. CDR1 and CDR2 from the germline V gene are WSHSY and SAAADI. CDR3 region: CASSEIPGTALNTIYF. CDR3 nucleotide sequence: TGCGCCAGCAGTGAGATCCCAGGGACAGCGCTAAACACCATATATTTT.

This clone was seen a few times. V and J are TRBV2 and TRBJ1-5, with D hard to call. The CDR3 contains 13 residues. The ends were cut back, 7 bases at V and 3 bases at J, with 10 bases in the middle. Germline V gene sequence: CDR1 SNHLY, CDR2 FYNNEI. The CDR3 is CASTPGHNQPQHF. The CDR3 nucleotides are TGTGCCAGCACCCCGGGCCACAATCAGCCCCAGCATTTT.

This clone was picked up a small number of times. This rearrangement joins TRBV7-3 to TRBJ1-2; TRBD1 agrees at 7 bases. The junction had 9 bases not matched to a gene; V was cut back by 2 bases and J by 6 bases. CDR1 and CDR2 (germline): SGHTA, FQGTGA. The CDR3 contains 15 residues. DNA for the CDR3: TGTGCCAGCAGCTTATCCGGGACAGACTTAAATGGCTACACCTTC. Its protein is CASSLSGTDLNGYTF.

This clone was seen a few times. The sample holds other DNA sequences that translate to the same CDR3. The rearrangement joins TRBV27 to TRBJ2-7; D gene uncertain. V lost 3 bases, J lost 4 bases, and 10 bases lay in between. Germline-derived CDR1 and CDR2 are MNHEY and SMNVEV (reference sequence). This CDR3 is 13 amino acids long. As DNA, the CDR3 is TGTGCCAGCAGTTTGCGTCAGAATTACGAGCAGTACTTC. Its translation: CASSLRQNYEQYF.

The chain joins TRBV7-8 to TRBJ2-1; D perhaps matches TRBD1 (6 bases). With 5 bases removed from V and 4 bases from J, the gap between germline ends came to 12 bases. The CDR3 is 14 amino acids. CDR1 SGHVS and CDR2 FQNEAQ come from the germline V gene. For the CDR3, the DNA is TGTGCCAGCAGCCGACCCGGACAGTACAATGAGCAGTTCTTC. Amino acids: CASSRPGQYNEQFF.

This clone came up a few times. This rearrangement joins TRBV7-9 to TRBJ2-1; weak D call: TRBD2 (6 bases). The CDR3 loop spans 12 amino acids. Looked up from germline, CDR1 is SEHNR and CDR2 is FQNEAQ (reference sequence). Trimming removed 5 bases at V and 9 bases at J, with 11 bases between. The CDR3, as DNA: TGTGCCAGCAGCCAGGACGGGAGTGAGCAGTTCTTC. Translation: CASSQDGSEQFF.

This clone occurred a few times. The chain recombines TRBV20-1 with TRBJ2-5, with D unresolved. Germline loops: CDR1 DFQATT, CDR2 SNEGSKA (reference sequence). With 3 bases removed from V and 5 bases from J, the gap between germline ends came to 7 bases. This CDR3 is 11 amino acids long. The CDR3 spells CSASFIETQYF. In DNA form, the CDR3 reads TGCAGTGCTAGTTTTATCGAGACCCAGTACTTC.

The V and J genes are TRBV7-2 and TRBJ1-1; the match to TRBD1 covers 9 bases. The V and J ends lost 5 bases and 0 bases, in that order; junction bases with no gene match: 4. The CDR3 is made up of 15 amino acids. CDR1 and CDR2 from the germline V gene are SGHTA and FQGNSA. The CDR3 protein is CASSPNRGLNTEAFF. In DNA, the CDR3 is TGTGCCAGCAGCCCCAACAGGGGGCTGAACACTGAAGCTTTCTTT. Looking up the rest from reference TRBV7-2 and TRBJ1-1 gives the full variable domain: GAGVSQSPSNKVTEKGKDVELRCDPISGHTALYWYRQSLGQGLEFLIYFQGNSAPDKSGLPSDRFSAERTGGSVSTLTIQRTQQEDSAVYLCASSPNRGLNTEAFFGQGTRLTVV.

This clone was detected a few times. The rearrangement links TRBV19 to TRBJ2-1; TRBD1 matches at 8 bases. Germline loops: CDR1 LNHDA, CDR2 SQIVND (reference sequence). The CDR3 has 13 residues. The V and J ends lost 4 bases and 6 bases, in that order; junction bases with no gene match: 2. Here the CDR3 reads CASSTTGGNEQFF. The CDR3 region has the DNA TGTGCCAGTAGTACAACAGGGGGCAATGAGCAGTTCTTC.

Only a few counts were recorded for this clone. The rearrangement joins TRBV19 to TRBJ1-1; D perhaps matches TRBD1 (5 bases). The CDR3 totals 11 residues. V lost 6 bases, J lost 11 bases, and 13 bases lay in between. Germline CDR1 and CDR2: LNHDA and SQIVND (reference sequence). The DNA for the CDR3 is TGTGCCAGTAGAGACAGTGCGTGGGCTTTCTTT. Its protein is CASRDSAWAFF. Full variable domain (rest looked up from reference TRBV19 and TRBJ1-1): DGGITQSPKYLFRKEGQNVTLSCEQNLNHDAMYWYRQDPGQGLRLIYYSQIVNDFQKGDIAEGYSVSREKKESFPLTVTSAQKNPTAFYLCASRDSAWAFFGQGTRLTVV.

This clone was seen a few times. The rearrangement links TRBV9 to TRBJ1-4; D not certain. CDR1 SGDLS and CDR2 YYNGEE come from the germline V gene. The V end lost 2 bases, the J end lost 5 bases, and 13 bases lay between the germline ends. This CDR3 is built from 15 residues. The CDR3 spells CASSVTRGPNEKLFF. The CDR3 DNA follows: TGTGCCAGCAGCGTGACCCGAGGCCCAAATGAAAAACTGTTTTTT.

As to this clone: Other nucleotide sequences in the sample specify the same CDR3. In DNA, the CDR3 is TGTGCCAGCTCACCACCGGGCAGGGGAAACATTCAGTACTTC. This translates into CASSPPGRGNIQYF. The J gene is TRBJ2-4, the V gene TRBV18, with a possible D match to TRBD1 (6 bases). CDR1 and CDR2 from the germline V gene are KGHSH and LQKENI. This CDR3 spans 14 amino acids. The germline V and J ends were trimmed by 0 bases and 6 bases, with 9 bases remaining between them.

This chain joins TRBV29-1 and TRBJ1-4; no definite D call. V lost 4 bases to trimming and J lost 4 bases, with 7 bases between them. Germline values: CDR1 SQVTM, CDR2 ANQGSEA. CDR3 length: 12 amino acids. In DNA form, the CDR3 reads TGCAGCGTTGTCAGCGGTAATGAAAAACTGTTTTTT. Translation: CSVVSGNEKLFF.

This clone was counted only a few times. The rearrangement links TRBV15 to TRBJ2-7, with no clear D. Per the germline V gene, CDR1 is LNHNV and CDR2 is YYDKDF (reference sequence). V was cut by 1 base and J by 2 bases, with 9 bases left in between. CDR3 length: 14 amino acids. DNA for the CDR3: TGTGCCACCAGCAGAGCCCAGTCACCCTACGAGCAGTACTTC. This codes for CATSRAQSPYEQYF.

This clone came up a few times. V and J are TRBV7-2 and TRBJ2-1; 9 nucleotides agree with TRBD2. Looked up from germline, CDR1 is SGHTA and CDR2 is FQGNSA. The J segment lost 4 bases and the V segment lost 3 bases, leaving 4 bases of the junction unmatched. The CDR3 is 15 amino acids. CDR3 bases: TGTGCCAGCAGCTTCGCGGGAGGGCCTTACAATGAGCAGTTCTTC. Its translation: CASSFAGGPYNEQFF.

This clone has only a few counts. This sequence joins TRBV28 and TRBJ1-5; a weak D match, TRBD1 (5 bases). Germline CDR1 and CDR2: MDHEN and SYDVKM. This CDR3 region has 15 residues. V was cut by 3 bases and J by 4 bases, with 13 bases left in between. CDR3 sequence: CASSLGFRANQPQHF. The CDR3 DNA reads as TGTGCCAGCAGTTTGGGTTTCAGGGCTAATCAGCCCCAGCATTTT.

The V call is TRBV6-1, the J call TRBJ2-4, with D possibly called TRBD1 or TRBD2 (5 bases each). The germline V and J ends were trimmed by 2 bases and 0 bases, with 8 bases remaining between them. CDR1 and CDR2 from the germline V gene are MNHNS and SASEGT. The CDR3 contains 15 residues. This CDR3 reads CASSEPGTAKNIQYF. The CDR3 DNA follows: TGTGCCAGCAGTGAACCCGGGACAGCCAAAAACATTCAGTACTTC.